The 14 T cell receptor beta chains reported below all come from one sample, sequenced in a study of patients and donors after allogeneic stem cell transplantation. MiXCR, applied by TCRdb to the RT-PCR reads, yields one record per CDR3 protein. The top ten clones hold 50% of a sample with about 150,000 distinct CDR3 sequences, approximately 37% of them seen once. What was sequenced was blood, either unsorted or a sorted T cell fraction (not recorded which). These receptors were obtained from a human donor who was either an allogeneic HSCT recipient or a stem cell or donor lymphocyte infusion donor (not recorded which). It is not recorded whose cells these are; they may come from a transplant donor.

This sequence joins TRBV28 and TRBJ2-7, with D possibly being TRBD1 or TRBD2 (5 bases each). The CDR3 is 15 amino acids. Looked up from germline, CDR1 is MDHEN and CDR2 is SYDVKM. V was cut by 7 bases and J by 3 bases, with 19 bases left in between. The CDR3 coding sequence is TGTGCCAGCATCATTTCACCGGGACCCTACTACGAGCAGTACTTC. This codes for CASIISPGPYYEQYF.

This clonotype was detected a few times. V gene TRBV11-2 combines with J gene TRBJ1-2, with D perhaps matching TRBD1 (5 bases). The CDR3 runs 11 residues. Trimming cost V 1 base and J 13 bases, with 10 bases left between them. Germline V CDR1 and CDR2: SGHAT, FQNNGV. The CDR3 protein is CASSLAGGSTF. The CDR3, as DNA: TGTGCCAGCAGCTTAGCGGGGGGAAGCACCTTC.

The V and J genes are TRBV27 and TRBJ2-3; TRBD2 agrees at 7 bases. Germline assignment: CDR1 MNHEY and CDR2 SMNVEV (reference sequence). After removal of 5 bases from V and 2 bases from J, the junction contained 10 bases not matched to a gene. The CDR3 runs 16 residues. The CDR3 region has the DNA TGTGCCAGCAGTGCCTGGCTCGGGACTACCACAGATACGCAGTATTTT. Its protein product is CASSAWLGTTTDTQYF.

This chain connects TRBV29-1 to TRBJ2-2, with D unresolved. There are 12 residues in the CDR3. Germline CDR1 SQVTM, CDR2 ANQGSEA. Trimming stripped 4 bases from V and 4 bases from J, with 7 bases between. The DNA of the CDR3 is TGCAGCGTTGGGCAGCTCACCGGGGAGCTGTTTTTT. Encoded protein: CSVGQLTGELFF.

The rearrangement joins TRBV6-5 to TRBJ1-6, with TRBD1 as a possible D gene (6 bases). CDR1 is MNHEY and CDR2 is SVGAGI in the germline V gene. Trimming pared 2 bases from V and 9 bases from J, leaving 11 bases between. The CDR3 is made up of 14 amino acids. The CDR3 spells CASSYKGESSPLHF. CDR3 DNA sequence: TGTGCCAGCAGTTACAAGGGGGAGAGTTCACCCCTCCACTTT.

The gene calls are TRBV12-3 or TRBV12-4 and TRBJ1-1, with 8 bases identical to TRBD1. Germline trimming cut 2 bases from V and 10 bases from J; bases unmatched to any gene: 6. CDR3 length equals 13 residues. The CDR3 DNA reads TGTGCCAGCAGTTTACGGTTCAGGGGGCTAGCTTTCTTT. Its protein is CASSLRFRGLAFF.

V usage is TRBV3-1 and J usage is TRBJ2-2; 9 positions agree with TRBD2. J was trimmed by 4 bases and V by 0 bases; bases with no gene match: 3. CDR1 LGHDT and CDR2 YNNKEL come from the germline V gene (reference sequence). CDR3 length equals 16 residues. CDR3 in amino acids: CASSQELAGFTGELFF. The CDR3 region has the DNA TGTGCCAGCAGCCAAGAGCTAGCGGGGTTCACCGGGGAGCTGTTTTTT.

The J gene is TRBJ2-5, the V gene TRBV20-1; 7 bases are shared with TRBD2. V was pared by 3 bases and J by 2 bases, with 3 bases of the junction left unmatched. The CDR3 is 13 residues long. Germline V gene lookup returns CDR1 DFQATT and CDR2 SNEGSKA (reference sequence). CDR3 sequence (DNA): TGCAGTGCTAGTCCGGGGGGTCAAGAGACCCAGTACTTC. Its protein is CSASPGGQETQYF.

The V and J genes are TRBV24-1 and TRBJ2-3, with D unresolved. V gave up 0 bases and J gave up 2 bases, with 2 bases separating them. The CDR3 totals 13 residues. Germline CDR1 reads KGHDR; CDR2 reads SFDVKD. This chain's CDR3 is CATSDLVTDTQYF. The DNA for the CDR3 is TGTGCCACCAGTGATTTGGTCACAGATACGCAGTATTTT.

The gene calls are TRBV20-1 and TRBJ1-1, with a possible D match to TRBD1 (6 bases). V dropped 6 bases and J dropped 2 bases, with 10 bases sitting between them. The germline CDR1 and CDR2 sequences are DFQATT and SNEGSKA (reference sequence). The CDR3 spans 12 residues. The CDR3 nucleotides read TGCAGTGCAAACAGGGTAAACACTGAAGCTTTCTTT. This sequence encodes CSANRVNTEAFF.

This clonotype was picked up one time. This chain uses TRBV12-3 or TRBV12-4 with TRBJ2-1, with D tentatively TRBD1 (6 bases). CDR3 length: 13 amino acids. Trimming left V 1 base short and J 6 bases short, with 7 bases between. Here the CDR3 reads CASSLDRANEQFF. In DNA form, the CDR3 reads TGTGCCAGCAGTTTAGACAGGGCCAATGAGCAGTTCTTC.

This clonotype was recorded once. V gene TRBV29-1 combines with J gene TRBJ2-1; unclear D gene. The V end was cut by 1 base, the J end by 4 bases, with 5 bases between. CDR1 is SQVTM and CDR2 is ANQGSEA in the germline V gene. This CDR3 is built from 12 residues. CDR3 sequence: CSVEVRYNEQFF. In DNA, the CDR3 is TGCAGCGTTGAAGTCAGATACAATGAGCAGTTCTTC.

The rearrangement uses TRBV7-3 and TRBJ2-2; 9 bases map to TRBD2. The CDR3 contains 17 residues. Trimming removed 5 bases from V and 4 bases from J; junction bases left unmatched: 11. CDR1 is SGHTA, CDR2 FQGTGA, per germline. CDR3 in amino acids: CASSLVGLAGTTGELFF. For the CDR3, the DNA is TGTGCCAGCAGCCTAGTGGGGCTAGCGGGAACCACCGGGGAGCTGTTTTTT. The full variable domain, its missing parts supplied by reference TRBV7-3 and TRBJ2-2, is GAGVSQTPSNKVTEKGKYVELRCDPISGHTALYWYRQSLGQGPEFLIYFQGTGAADDSGLPNDRFFAVRPEGSVSTLKIQRTERGDSAVYLCASSLVGLAGTTGELFFGEGSRLTVL.

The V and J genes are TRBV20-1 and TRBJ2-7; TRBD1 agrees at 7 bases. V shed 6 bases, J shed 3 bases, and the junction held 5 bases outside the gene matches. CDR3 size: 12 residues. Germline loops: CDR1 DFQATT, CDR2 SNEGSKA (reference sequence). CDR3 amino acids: CSATGQHYEQYF. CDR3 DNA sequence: TGCAGTGCCACGGGACAGCACTACGAGCAGTACTTC.